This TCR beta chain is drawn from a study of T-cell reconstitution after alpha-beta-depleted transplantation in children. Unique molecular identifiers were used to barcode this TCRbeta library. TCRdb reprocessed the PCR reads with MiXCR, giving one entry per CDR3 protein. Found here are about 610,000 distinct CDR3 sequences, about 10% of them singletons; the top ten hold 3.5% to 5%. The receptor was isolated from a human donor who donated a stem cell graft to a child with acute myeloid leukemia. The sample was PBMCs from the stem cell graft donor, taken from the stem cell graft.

Written as DNA, the CDR3 is TGTGCCACCAGTGACCTAGCGGGAGCTGATCATGAGCAGTTCTTC. Protein sequence: CATSDLAGADHEQFF. The rearrangement uses TRBV24-1 and TRBJ2-1, with 10 bases fitting TRBD2. The germline gives CDR1 KGHDR, CDR2 SFDVKD. V shed 4 bases, J shed 8 bases, and the junction held 7 bases outside the gene matches. The CDR3 consists of 15 residues.